This entry lists 6 T cell receptor beta chains sequenced from one sample in a study of cytomegalovirus exposure and HLA in healthy donors. PCR involved 60 Vbeta and 13 Jbeta primers. Libraries were prepared by immunoSEQ multiplex PCR; TCRdb keeps only in-frame clonotypes and omits some of them. Of about 150,000 clones listed, approximately 69% are singletons. Sequencing input: PBMCs. The receptors derive from a man aged 25 to 45 in good health and CMV-seronegative.

The J gene is TRBJ2-7, the V gene TRBV27; D perhaps matches TRBD2 (5 bases). Germline V gene sequence: CDR1 MNHEY, CDR2 SMNVEV (reference sequence). The V gene lost 1 base and the J gene lost 2 bases, with 12 bases spanning the gap. The CDR3 is 15 residues long. The DNA of the CDR3 is TGTGCCAGCAGTTTATTCGGGGAACCCACCTACGAGCAGTACTTC. This gives the protein CASSLFGEPTYEQYF.

CDR3 sequence (DNA): TGTGCCAGCAGTGAACAGGGTTTGGGCACTGAAGCTTTCTTT. It translates to CASSEQGLGTEAFF. The rearrangement uses TRBV2 and TRBJ1-1, with D possibly being TRBD1 (5 bases). Germline CDR1 reads SNHLY; CDR2 reads FYNNEI. The CDR3 consists of 14 residues. V lost 2 bases and J 4 bases, leaving 11 bases between the germline ends.

Here the CDR3 DNA reads TGTGCCAGCAGCGAGATTCCAAAGGGGGGGGAGCAGTTCTTC. It codes for CASSEIPKGGEQFF. V usage is TRBV9 and J usage is TRBJ2-1, with D possibly matching TRBD2 (7 bases). Germline V gene data show CDR1 as SGDLS and CDR2 as YYNGEE. The CDR3 has 14 residues. V was trimmed by 3 bases and J by 10 bases, leaving 17 bases between them.

The rearrangement joins TRBV4-2 to TRBJ1-1; the D is unclear. Trimming removed 0 bases at V and 3 bases at J, with 11 bases between. CDR3 length: 15 amino acids. Germline V gives CDR1 LGHNA, CDR2 YNFKEQ. DNA of the CDR3: TGTGCCAGCAGCCAAGATCGGGGTTTAGACACTGAAGCTTTCTTT. Translating gives CASSQDRGLDTEAFF.

J is TRBJ2-1 and V is TRBV11-3; D unclear. V lost 1 base and J lost 0, with 7 bases in between. CDR1 is SGHNT and CDR2 is YENEEA in the germline V gene. The CDR3 runs 15 residues. CDR3 amino acids: CASSLGRSSYNEQFF. Here the CDR3 DNA reads TGTGCCAGCAGCTTAGGGCGGAGCTCCTACAATGAGCAGTTCTTC.

A few counts support this clone. At one end, the junction sequence differs from germline, possibly due to a read error. The chain is built from TRBV20-1 and TRBJ1-2, with a tentative D call TRBD1 (5 bases). There are 11 residues in the CDR3. Germline lookup yields CDR1 DFQATT and CDR2 SNEGSKA (reference sequence). The CDR3 sequence is CSALGVYGYPF. DNA for the CDR3: TGCAGTGCCCTAGGGGTCTATGGCTACCCCTTC.